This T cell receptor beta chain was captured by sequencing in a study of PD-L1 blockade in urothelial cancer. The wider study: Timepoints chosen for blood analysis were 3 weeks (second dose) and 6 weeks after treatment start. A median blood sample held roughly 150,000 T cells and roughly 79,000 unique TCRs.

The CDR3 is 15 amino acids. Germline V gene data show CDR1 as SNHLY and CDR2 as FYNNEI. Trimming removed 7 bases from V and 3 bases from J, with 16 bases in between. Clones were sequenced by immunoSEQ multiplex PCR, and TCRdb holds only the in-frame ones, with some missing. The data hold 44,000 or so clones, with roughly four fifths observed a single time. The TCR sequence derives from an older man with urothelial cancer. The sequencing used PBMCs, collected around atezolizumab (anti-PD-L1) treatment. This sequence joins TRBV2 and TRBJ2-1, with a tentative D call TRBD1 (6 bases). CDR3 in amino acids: CASKGVGADYNEQFF. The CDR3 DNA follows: TGTGCCAGCAAGGGGGTTGGGGCAGACTACAATGAGCAGTTCTTC.